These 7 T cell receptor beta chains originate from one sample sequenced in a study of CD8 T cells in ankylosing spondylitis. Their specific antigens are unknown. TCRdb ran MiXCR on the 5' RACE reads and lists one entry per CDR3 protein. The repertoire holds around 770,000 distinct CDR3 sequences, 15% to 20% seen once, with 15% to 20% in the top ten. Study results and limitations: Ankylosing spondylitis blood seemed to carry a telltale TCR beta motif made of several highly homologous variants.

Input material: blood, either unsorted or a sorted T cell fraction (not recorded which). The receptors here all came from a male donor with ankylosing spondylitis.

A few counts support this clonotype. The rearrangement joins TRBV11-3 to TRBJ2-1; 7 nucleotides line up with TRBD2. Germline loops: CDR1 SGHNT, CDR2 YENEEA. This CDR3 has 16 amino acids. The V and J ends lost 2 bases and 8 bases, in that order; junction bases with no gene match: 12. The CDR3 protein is CASSLIAGGVAHEQFF. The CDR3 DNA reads TGTGCCAGCAGCTTAATAGCGGGTGGTGTCGCCCATGAGCAGTTCTTC.

The CDR3 DNA sequence: TGTGCCAGCAGGGAGGACACGGACCAGTACTTC. Protein product: CASREDTDQYF. The J gene is TRBJ2-7, the V gene TRBV6-1, with D perhaps assigned TRBD1 or TRBD2 (5 bases each). Between the trimmed V and J ends, which lost 6 bases and 10 bases, there was a span of 13 bases. Germline loops: CDR1 MNHNS, CDR2 SASEGT. This CDR3 comprises 11 residues.

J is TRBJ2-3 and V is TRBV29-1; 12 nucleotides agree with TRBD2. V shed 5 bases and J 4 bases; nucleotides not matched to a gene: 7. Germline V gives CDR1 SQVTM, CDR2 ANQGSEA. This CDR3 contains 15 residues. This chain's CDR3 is CSVSPSGGGADTQYF. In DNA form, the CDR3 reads TGCAGCGTTTCACCTAGCGGGGGGGGGGCAGATACGCAGTATTTT.

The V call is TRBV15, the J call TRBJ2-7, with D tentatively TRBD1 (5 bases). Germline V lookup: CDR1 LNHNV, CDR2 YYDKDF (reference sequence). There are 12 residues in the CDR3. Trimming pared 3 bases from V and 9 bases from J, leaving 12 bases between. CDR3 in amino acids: CATSSALGRQYF. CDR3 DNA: TGTGCCACCAGCAGTGCCCTGGGGCGGCAGTACTTC.

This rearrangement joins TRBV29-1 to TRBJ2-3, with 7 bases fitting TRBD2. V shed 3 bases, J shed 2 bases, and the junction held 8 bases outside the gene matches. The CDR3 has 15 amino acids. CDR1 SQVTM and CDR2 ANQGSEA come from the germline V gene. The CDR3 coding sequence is TGCAGCGTTGACCGGGGGGTTGGGATCACAGATACGCAGTATTTT. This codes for CSVDRGVGITDTQYF.

The CDR3 DNA reads TGTGCCAGCTCAGGCGTAGGATACGAGCAGTACTTC. Protein sequence: CASSGVGYEQYF. The chain combines TRBV18 with TRBJ2-7; no clear D gene. The CDR3 is 12 residues long. Per germline, CDR1 KGHSH and CDR2 LQKENI. The V end lost 5 bases, the J end lost 4 bases, and 9 bases lay between the germline ends.

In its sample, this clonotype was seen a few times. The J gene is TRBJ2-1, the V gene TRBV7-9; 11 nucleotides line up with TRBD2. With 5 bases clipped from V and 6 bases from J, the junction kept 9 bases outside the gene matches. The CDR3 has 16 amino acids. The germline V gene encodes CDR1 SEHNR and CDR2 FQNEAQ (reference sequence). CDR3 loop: CASSTLTSGIPNEQFF. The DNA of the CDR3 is TGTGCCAGCAGCACATTGACTAGCGGGATTCCCAATGAGCAGTTCTTC.